The 21 T cell receptor beta chains given below trace back to one sample, sequenced in a study of T cell responses to AZD1222 COVID-19 vaccine. Only in-frame clones appear in the TCRdb table, and some are missing; sequencing was by immunoSEQ multiplex PCR. The sample records approximately 130,000 clones, about 93% being singletons. The starting material was peripheral blood, obtained on day 0 of AZD1222 vaccination. These receptors were taken from an adult in good health.

The CDR3 coding sequence is TGTGCCAGCAGCGAGGGGGGGAGCGAGCAGTACTTC. Translating gives CASSEGGSEQYF. The genes are TRBV12-3 or TRBV12-4 and TRBJ2-7, with a weak D call TRBD2 (7 bases). Between the trimmed V and J ends, which lost 6 bases and 6 bases, there was a span of 12 bases. CDR3 length: 12 amino acids.

DNA of the CDR3: TGTGCCAGTAGTATCGGTCCAGGGGGTGGAACTGAAGCTTTCTTT. It translates to CASSIGPGGGTEAFF. V usage is TRBV19 and J usage is TRBJ1-1; TRBD1 matches at 7 bases. V gave up 3 bases and J gave up 5 bases; unmatched junction bases: 9. The CDR3 covers 15 residues. Per germline, CDR1 LNHDA and CDR2 SQIVND (reference sequence).

V and J are TRBV7-9 and TRBJ2-7; D not resolved. Germline V CDR1 and CDR2: SEHNR, FQNEAQ (reference sequence). This CDR3 is built from 13 residues. Trimming took 1 base from V and 3 from J, leaving 7 bases between them. The CDR3 DNA sequence: TGTGCCAGCAGCTTAGGCAGATACTACGAGCAGTACTTC. Amino acids: CASSLGRYYEQYF.

This chain uses TRBV6-5 with TRBJ1-1, with 7 positions matching TRBD1. The V and J ends lost 5 bases and 0 bases, in that order; junction bases with no gene match: 6. The germline V gene has CDR1 MNHEY and CDR2 SVGAGI. The CDR3 totals 15 residues. CDR3 coding DNA: TGTGCCAGCAGTCCGGGACAGTCCATGAACACTGAAGCTTTCTTT. Translation gives CASSPGQSMNTEAFF.

This chain joins TRBV25-1 and TRBJ1-4, with D uncertain. The germline V gene has CDR1 MGHDK and CDR2 SYGVNS. The CDR3 totals 16 residues. The V and J ends lost 2 bases and 7 bases respectively, with 17 bases between them. CDR3 in amino acids: CASSELRGIGAEKLFF. For the CDR3, the DNA is TGTGCCAGCAGTGAACTCCGGGGAATCGGCGCTGAAAAACTGTTTTTT.

This clone was recorded once. This chain links TRBV18 with TRBJ1-4, with a possible D match to TRBD1 (6 bases). The V end was cut by 1 base, the J end by 7 bases, with 13 bases between. Germline values: CDR1 KGHSH, CDR2 LQKENI. This CDR3 region has 15 residues. The CDR3 sequence is CASSPQGGIREKLFF. In DNA form, the CDR3 reads TGTGCCAGCTCACCACAGGGGGGAATTCGTGAAAAACTGTTTTTT.

The chain links TRBV10-3 to TRBJ2-5; D ambiguous. The CDR3 sequence is 11 residues long. From germline, CDR1 is ENHRY and CDR2 SYGVKD. Between the trimmed V and J ends, which lost 2 bases and 5 bases, there was a span of 3 bases. Written as DNA, the CDR3 is TGTGCCATCAGTGAGAGGGAGACCCAGTACTTC. This gives the protein CAISERETQYF.

Concerning this clone itself: The sample carries other DNA sequences with the same CDR3. The CDR3 region is CAWSRQNTEAFF. The CDR3 DNA reads TGTGCCTGGAGTCGGCAGAACACTGAAGCTTTCTTT. The chain has TRBV30 and TRBJ1-1, with D unclear. The V and J ends lost 2 bases and 1 base respectively, with 5 bases between them. The CDR3 is 12 residues long. In germline, CDR1 is GTSNPN, CDR2 SVGIG (reference sequence).

The chain uses TRBV7-8 and TRBJ1-4; TRBD1 agrees at 8 bases. With V trimmed by 4 bases and J by 6 bases, 22 bases remained unmatched. Germline V gives CDR1 SGHVS, CDR2 FQNEAQ. This CDR3 comprises 20 residues. The CDR3 here is CASSWSRGPGAFQGDEKLFF. The CDR3 DNA is TGTGCCAGCAGCTGGTCCAGGGGGCCAGGGGCCTTTCAAGGGGATGAAAAACTGTTTTTT.

The chain recombines TRBV28 with TRBJ2-7, with D possibly TRBD1 on 7 matching bases. Germline V gene lookup returns CDR1 MDHEN and CDR2 SYDVKM. The length of the CDR3 is 16 residues. The V end lost 4 bases, the J end lost 6 bases, and 22 bases lay between the germline ends. The CDR3 DNA reads as TGTGCCAGCAGTTCCCCGGGGGTAGGGGGCGGGGTCGAGCAGTACTTC. Translating gives CASSSPGVGGGVEQYF.

The V and J genes are TRBV2 and TRBJ1-2; 7 bases fit TRBD1. The CDR3 has 13 amino acids. Germline CDR1 reads SNHLY; CDR2 reads FYNNEI. Losses at the gene ends were 6 bases for V and 5 bases for J; bases not matched to a gene: 6. The CDR3 loop reads CASRKTGRYGYTF. In DNA, the CDR3 is TGTGCCAGCAGGAAGACAGGGAGGTATGGCTACACCTTC.

This rearrangement joins TRBV5-1 to TRBJ1-4, with TRBD1 matching over 10 bases. The length of the CDR3 is 14 residues. V shed 4 bases and J 5 bases; nucleotides not matched to a gene: 2. Germline V gives CDR1 SGHRS, CDR2 YFSETQ. The CDR3 DNA sequence: TGCGCCAGCAGCGTGGGACAGGGGAATGAAAAACTGTTTTTT. Amino acids: CASSVGQGNEKLFF.

The chain has TRBV19 and TRBJ1-2, with D possibly being TRBD1 (5 bases). The CDR3 length is 15 residues. Germline V gene data show CDR1 as LNHDA and CDR2 as SQIVND (reference sequence). The V gene lost 7 bases and the J gene lost 3 bases, with 18 bases spanning the gap. As DNA, the CDR3 is TGTGCCAGTACTATGGGGGACCAAGGGGACTATGGCTACACCTTC. Translating it yields CASTMGDQGDYGYTF. Supplemented by reference TRBV19 and TRBJ1-2, the full variable domain reads DGGITQSPKYLFRKEGQNVTLSCEQNLNHDAMYWYRQDPGQGLRLIYYSQIVNDFQKGDIAEGYSVSREKKESFPLTVTSAQKNPTAFYLCASTMGDQGDYGYTFGSGTRLTVV.

This CDR3 is CASSPQGSINQPQHF. The CDR3 coding sequence is TGTGCCAGCTCACCACAGGGCTCAATCAATCAGCCCCAGCATTTT. V usage is TRBV18 and J usage is TRBJ1-5; D not resolved. The germline V gene has CDR1 KGHSH and CDR2 LQKENI. With 1 base removed from V and 3 bases from J, the gap between germline ends came to 10 bases. The CDR3 is made up of 15 amino acids.

V is TRBV4-1 and J is TRBJ2-7, with 7 nucleotides matching TRBD2. This CDR3 spans 15 amino acids. V shed 4 bases, J shed 4 bases, and the junction held 10 bases outside the gene matches. The germline gives CDR1 MGHRA, CDR2 YSYEKL. Here the CDR3 DNA reads TGCGCCAGCAGCCCAGGGACGAGCGGGGTTTACGAGCAGTACTTC. Encoded protein: CASSPGTSGVYEQYF.

This chain joins TRBV5-1 and TRBJ1-5; the match to TRBD1 covers 9 bases. The ends lost 7 bases at V and 3 bases at J; junction bases unmatched: 5. The CDR3 covers 14 residues. The V gene's germline CDR1 is SGHRS and CDR2 YFSETQ. The CDR3 coding sequence is TGCGCCAGCTATAACAGGGGGCTCAATCAGCCCCAGCATTTT. It translates to CASYNRGLNQPQHF.

A single count supports this clone. The chain has TRBV7-6 and TRBJ1-1, with D unclear. The germline V and J ends were trimmed by 3 bases and 1 base, with 6 bases remaining between them. This CDR3 region has 13 residues. CDR1 and CDR2 from the germline V gene are SGHVS and FNYEAQ. The CDR3 nucleotides read TGTGCCAGCAGCTTTCAGGAGAACACTGAAGCTTTCTTT. Translated: CASSFQENTEAFF.

The chain has TRBV2 and TRBJ1-2, with D maybe TRBD1 (5 bases). V gave up 0 bases and J gave up 4 bases, with 12 bases separating them. Per the germline V gene, CDR1 is SNHLY and CDR2 is FYNNEI. CDR3 size: 15 residues. The CDR3 coding sequence is TGTGCCAGCAGTGAAGCTAGCAAGGGGACCTATGGCTACACCTTC. It yields the protein CASSEASKGTYGYTF.

The rearrangement uses TRBV5-1 and TRBJ1-2, with 8 bases matching TRBD1. CDR1 SGHRS and CDR2 YFSETQ come from the germline V gene. With V trimmed by 4 bases and J by 1 base, 6 bases remained unmatched. This CDR3 has 15 residues. The CDR3: CASSTGTGRNYGYTF. The CDR3 DNA follows: TGCGCCAGCAGCACTGGGACAGGACGTAACTATGGCTACACCTTC. The full variable domain, rest sourced from reference TRBV5-1 and TRBJ1-2, is KAGVTQTPRYLIKTRGQQVTLSCSPISGHRSVSWYQQTPGQGLQFLFEYFSETQRNKGNFPGRFSGRQFSNSRSEMNVSTLELGDSALYLCASSTGTGRNYGYTFGSGTRLTVV.

The chain recombines TRBV5-4 with TRBJ1-4; TRBD1 matches at 9 bases. This CDR3 has 15 amino acids. Unmatched junction bases numbered 6, after V lost 4 bases and J lost 5 bases. Looked up from germline, CDR1 is SGHNT and CDR2 is YYREEE (reference sequence). DNA of the CDR3: TGTGCCAGCAGCCTACAGGGGGCGGGAAATGAAAAACTGTTTTTT. Translation: CASSLQGAGNEKLFF. The full variable domain, in which reference TRBV5-4 and TRBJ1-4 provide the parts outside the CDR3, is ETGVTQSPTHLIKTRGQQVTLRCSSQSGHNTVSWYQQALGQGPQFIFQYYREEENGRGNFPPRFSGLQFPNYSSELNVNALELDDSALYLCASSLQGAGNEKLFFGSGTQLSVL.

The V and J genes are TRBV7-8 and TRBJ2-6; D gene unclear. This CDR3 region has 17 residues. Trimming shortened V by 2 bases and J by 0 bases, and 11 bases separated the two germline ends. Germline V gene data show CDR1 as SGHVS and CDR2 as FQNEAQ. The CDR3 here is CASSLWGQTSGANVLTF. CDR3 bases: TGTGCCAGCAGCTTATGGGGTCAGACCTCTGGGGCCAACGTCCTGACTTTC.